Following are 28 T cell receptor beta chains from one sample sequenced in a study of cytomegalovirus exposure and HLA in healthy donors (dated by TCRdb to about 2017). To prepare the library, the immunoSEQ multiplex PCR assay was applied. A mixture of 60 forward primers for TCR Vbeta segments and 13 reverse primers for TCR Jbeta segments was used in the multiplex PCR. Here the immuneACCESS table is served through TCRdb, limited to in-frame sequences with V and J called. Missing clones are a known gap in these copies; in checked studies unresolved V genes cover under half, and the rest lacks a known reason. This sample's listing comprises 130,000 or so clones. In total, the top ten clones hold about 2.2% of the sample. Sequenced: PBMCs. These receptors were taken from a woman aged 18-35 years in good health and CMV-seronegative.

The chain links TRBV5-1 to TRBJ1-1; TRBD1 aligns across 7 bases. V shed 4 bases and J 3 bases; nucleotides not matched to a gene: 3. Germline V gene data show CDR1 as SGHRS and CDR2 as YFSETQ. This CDR3 region has 13 residues. CDR3 bases: TGCGCCAGCAGCATCGGGACAGACACTGAAGCTTTCTTT. The encoded protein is CASSIGTDTEAFF.

The chain recombines TRBV29-1 with TRBJ1-1; 8 nucleotides match TRBD1. Germline V gives CDR1 SQVTM, CDR2 ANQGSEA. This CDR3 contains 14 residues. The junction had 7 bases not matched to a gene; V was cut back by 6 bases and J by 1 base. The chain's CDR3 is CSVAGGAANTEAFF. DNA of the CDR3: TGCAGCGTCGCAGGGGGCGCGGCGAACACTGAAGCTTTCTTT. The full variable domain, in which reference TRBV29-1 and TRBJ1-1 provide the parts outside the CDR3, is SAVISQKPSRDICQRGTSLTIQCQVDSQVTMMFWYRQQPGQSLTLIATANQGSEATYESGFVIDKFPISRPNLTFSTLTVSNMSPEDSSIYLCSVAGGAANTEAFFGQGTRLTVV.

The V gene is TRBV2, the J gene TRBJ1-5; TRBD1 matches at 10 bases. This CDR3 is 15 amino acids long. Per germline, CDR1 SNHLY and CDR2 FYNNEI. The junction had 7 bases not matched to a gene; V was cut back by 4 bases and J by 7 bases. As DNA, the CDR3 is TGTGCCAGCAGTGCGAGGACAGGGGGAGGGCAGCCCCAGCATTTT. Translation gives CASSARTGGGQPQHF.

V gene TRBV6-5 combines with J gene TRBJ1-2; a possible D gene is TRBD1 (6 bases). Looked up from germline, CDR1 is MNHEY and CDR2 is SVGAGI. This CDR3 has 14 residues. Trimming took off 6 bases at V and 2 bases at J, with 13 bases between the two ends. The CDR3 reads CASSPWTENYGYTF. The CDR3 DNA follows: TGTGCCAGCAGCCCCTGGACAGAAAACTATGGCTACACCTTC.

V is TRBV7-2 and J is TRBJ2-5; 7 bases map to TRBD1. Germline V gene sequence: CDR1 SGHTA, CDR2 FQGNSA. V was clipped by 4 bases and J by 7 bases; unmatched bases: 6. The CDR3 has 13 residues. The CDR3 protein is CASSSDRAGTQYF. In nucleotides, the CDR3 is TGTGCCAGCAGCTCTGACAGGGCGGGGACCCAGTACTTC.

The chain uses TRBV11-2 and TRBJ2-3; D gene uncertain. Germline CDR1 SGHAT, CDR2 FQNNGV. The CDR3 has 13 amino acids. V was clipped by 2 bases and J by 1 base, with 4 bases between them. The CDR3 here is CASSLFGTDTQYF. In DNA, the CDR3 is TGTGCCAGCAGCTTATTCGGCACAGATACGCAGTATTTT.

The V gene is TRBV18, the J gene TRBJ2-3; D is ambiguous. The CDR3 is 13 residues long. V dropped 3 bases and J dropped 3 bases, with 7 bases sitting between them. Germline CDR1 is KGHSH and CDR2 is LQKENI. The CDR3 loop is CASSPRKTDTQYF. The CDR3 DNA reads TGTGCCAGCTCACCGAGAAAGACAGATACGCAGTATTTT.

The chain recombines TRBV7-3 with TRBJ1-4; 8 nucleotides agree with TRBD1. The CDR3 consists of 14 residues. The germline V gene encodes CDR1 SGHTA and CDR2 FQGTGA. V gave up 0 bases and J gave up 11 bases; unmatched junction bases: 5. The CDR3 region has the DNA TGTGCCAGCAGCTTAACCCCCGCAGGGGGCAAACTGTTTTTT. Translated, it gives CASSLTPAGGKLFF.

As to this clone: The conserved final phenylalanine or tryptophan is absent from the CDR3, which likely points to a read error. This chain connects TRBV30 to TRBJ2-3; D remains unclear. V lost 0 bases to trimming and J lost 4 bases, with 5 bases between them. The CDR3 contains 12 residues. The germline V gene encodes CDR1 GTSNPN and CDR2 SVGIG (reference sequence). The CDR3 nucleotides are TGTGCCTGGAGTGTCCCACCAGATACGCAGTATTCT. It yields the protein CAWSVPPDTQYS.

This chain joins TRBV6-1 and TRBJ2-7; 7 bases match TRBD1. Germline V gene lookup returns CDR1 MNHNS and CDR2 SASEGT. Germline trimming cut 8 bases from V and 4 bases from J; bases unmatched to any gene: 2. The CDR3 runs 11 residues. The CDR3 region has the DNA TGTGCCAGCCAACAGGGGTACGAGCAGTACGTC. Amino acids: CASQQGYEQYV.

J is TRBJ2-5 and V is TRBV9; 8 bases agree with TRBD1. CDR1 SGDLS and CDR2 YYNGEE come from the germline V gene. The CDR3 has 16 amino acids. The V and J ends lost 0 bases and 4 bases, in that order; junction bases with no gene match: 8. The CDR3 nucleotides are TGTGCCAGCAGCGTAGCTCAGACAGGGGTGGGAGAGACCCAGTACTTC. Translating gives CASSVAQTGVGETQYF.

The V and J genes are TRBV4-1 and TRBJ2-2; D perhaps matches TRBD1 (5 bases). V lost 0 bases, J lost 2 bases, and 10 bases lay in between. This CDR3 is built from 16 residues. In germline, CDR1 is MGHRA, CDR2 YSYEKL. The DNA for the CDR3 is TGCGCCAGCAGCCAAGAACCTGGACACAACACCGGGGAGCTGTTTTTT. The encoded protein is CASSQEPGHNTGELFF.

The chain links TRBV4-3 to TRBJ2-3; 7 bases are a match to TRBD2. Germline CDR1 reads LGHNA; CDR2 reads YSLEER. The CDR3 spans 14 residues. With V trimmed by 4 bases and J by 7 bases, 8 bases remained unmatched. CDR3 in DNA: TGCGCCAGCAGCCTCCGGACTAGTGGTAATACGCAGTATTTT. Its protein is CASSLRTSGNTQYF.

The chain uses TRBV2 and TRBJ1-1; D unresolved. The CDR3 extends over 13 amino acids. The germline V gene has CDR1 SNHLY and CDR2 FYNNEI. With 3 bases removed from V and 1 base from J, the gap between germline ends came to 6 bases. The CDR3 reads CASSDSGNTEAFF. In DNA, the CDR3 is TGTGCCAGCAGTGATTCGGGGAACACTGAAGCTTTCTTT.

The chain uses TRBV19 and TRBJ2-1, with 11 bases identical to TRBD2. With 7 bases clipped from V and 2 bases from J, the junction kept 4 bases outside the gene matches. The germline CDR1 and CDR2 sequences are LNHDA and SQIVND (reference sequence). CDR3 length equals 15 residues. The CDR3 nucleotides are TGTGCCAGTATGCCGGGACTAGCGGCCTACAATGAGCAGTTCTTC. Translation: CASMPGLAAYNEQFF. The entire variable domain, with the rest obtained from reference TRBV19 and TRBJ2-1, is as follows: DGGITQSPKYLFRKEGQNVTLSCEQNLNHDAMYWYRQDPGQGLRLIYYSQIVNDFQKGDIAEGYSVSREKKESFPLTVTSAQKNPTAFYLCASMPGLAAYNEQFFGPGTRLTVL.

The gene calls are TRBV9 and TRBJ1-2; a weak D match, TRBD1 (6 bases). Deletions cut 4 bases from V and 0 bases from J, with 13 bases between. This CDR3 region has 15 residues. CDR1 and CDR2 from the germline V gene are SGDLS and YYNGEE. The CDR3 coding sequence is TGTGCCAGCAGCTTCACCAGGGGAACTAACTATGGCTACACCTTC. As protein: CASSFTRGTNYGYTF.

The chain recombines TRBV6-1 with TRBJ1-1; D is undetermined. Trimming shortened V by 3 bases and J by 6 bases, and 8 bases separated the two germline ends. The V gene's germline CDR1 is MNHNS and CDR2 SASEGT. The CDR3 sequence is 12 residues long. CDR3 nucleotide sequence: TGTGCCAGCAGTGACCCCTCTTCTGAAGCTTTCTTT. It encodes CASSDPSSEAFF.

The chain is built from TRBV10-3 and TRBJ1-3, with D perhaps TRBD1 (6 bases). The germline V gene has CDR1 ENHRY and CDR2 SYGVKD. The CDR3 loop spans 14 amino acids. V lost 2 bases and J 1 base, leaving 6 bases between the germline ends. CDR3 DNA sequence: TGTGCCATCAGTGAGACAGGGTCTGGAAACACCATATATTTT. As protein: CAISETGSGNTIYF.

The CDR3 DNA reads as TGCGCCAGCAGCTCTCTGGGGACAGGGGATGAAAAACTGTTTTTT. Its protein is CASSSLGTGDEKLFF. The chain employs TRBV5-1 and TRBJ1-4, with TRBD1 identical over 10 bases. The CDR3 runs 15 residues. Germline V gives CDR1 SGHRS, CDR2 YFSETQ. The V and J ends lost 3 bases and 6 bases, in that order; junction bases with no gene match: 5. Full variable domain (outside the CDR3, taken from reference TRBV5-1 and TRBJ1-4): KAGVTQTPRYLIKTRGQQVTLSCSPISGHRSVSWYQQTPGQGLQFLFEYFSETQRNKGNFPGRFSGRQFSNSRSEMNVSTLELGDSALYLCASSSLGTGDEKLFFGSGTQLSVL.

The chain carries TRBV6-1 and TRBJ1-1; 8 bases align to TRBD1. The CDR3 runs 14 residues. Germline CDR1 and CDR2: MNHNS and SASEGT. Trimming took 6 bases from V and 7 from J; bases not matched to a gene: 10. The CDR3: CASRETGTGFEAFF. In nucleotides, the CDR3 is TGTGCCAGCAGGGAGACCGGGACAGGATTTGAAGCTTTCTTT.

The rearrangement links TRBV28 to TRBJ1-4; a possible D gene is TRBD1 (5 bases). The germline CDR1 and CDR2 sequences are MDHEN and SYDVKM. Trimming removed 7 bases from V and 6 bases from J, with 6 bases in between. The CDR3 contains 11 residues. CDR3 bases: TGTGCCAGCAAAGGGGATGAAAAACTGTTTTTT. Protein: CASKGDEKLFF.

The genes are TRBV5-1 and TRBJ1-1; 8 bases map to TRBD1. V was clipped by 4 bases and J by 3 bases; unmatched bases: 8. The length of the CDR3 is 15 residues. Germline CDR1 and CDR2: SGHRS and YFSETQ. CDR3 coding DNA: TGCGCCAGCAGCCCTGGACAGGGTTGGCACACTGAAGCTTTCTTT. It encodes CASSPGQGWHTEAFF.

The J gene is TRBJ1-3, the V gene TRBV18; perhaps TRBD1 as D (6 bases). The germline V gene has CDR1 KGHSH and CDR2 LQKENI. Trimming removed 3 bases at V and 3 bases at J, with 12 bases between. This CDR3 comprises 15 residues. The CDR3 DNA reads as TGTGCCAGCTCACCCCGTCAGGGGAGTGGAAACACCATATATTTT. Translated, it gives CASSPRQGSGNTIYF.

CDR3 DNA: TGTGCCAGTAGTCAGACTAGCGGGAACCTCAATGAGCAGTTCTTC. This sequence encodes CASSQTSGNLNEQFF. V is TRBV19 and J is TRBJ2-1, with 11 bases aligning to TRBD2. The CDR3 consists of 15 residues. V was clipped by 5 bases and J by 6 bases; unmatched bases: 6. Germline lookup yields CDR1 LNHDA and CDR2 SQIVND (reference sequence). The entire variable domain, with the rest obtained from reference TRBV19 and TRBJ2-1, is as follows: DGGITQSPKYLFRKEGQNVTLSCEQNLNHDAMYWYRQDPGQGLRLIYYSQIVNDFQKGDIAEGYSVSREKKESFPLTVTSAQKNPTAFYLCASSQTSGNLNEQFFGPGTRLTVL.

The chain employs TRBV19 and TRBJ1-5; D unclear. This CDR3 is 14 amino acids long. CDR1 and CDR2 from the germline V gene are LNHDA and SQIVND (reference sequence). V shed 4 bases and J shed 6 bases, with 13 bases lying between them. CDR3 sequence: CASSTPGLTQPQHF. The DNA for the CDR3 is TGTGCCAGTAGTACCCCTGGGCTCACTCAGCCCCAGCATTTT.

This chain connects TRBV6-5 to TRBJ1-1; 8 bases agree with TRBD1. CDR3 length equals 11 residues. V was pared by 7 bases and J by 9 bases, with 4 bases of the junction left unmatched. The germline CDR1 and CDR2 sequences are MNHEY and SVGAGI. CDR3 sequence reads: CASNRGLKAFF. DNA of the CDR3: TGTGCCAGCAACAGGGGGTTGAAAGCTTTCTTT.

The chain is built from TRBV2 and TRBJ1-1; D unresolved. CDR1 is SNHLY and CDR2 is FYNNEI in the germline V gene. The CDR3 extends over 15 amino acids. Trimming removed 6 bases from V and 1 base from J, with 15 bases in between. The CDR3 coding sequence is TGTGCCAGCAGGTATGAGCGTTCCTCGAACACTGAAGCTTTCTTT. Translation gives CASRYERSSNTEAFF.

The rearrangement links TRBV19 to TRBJ2-1; the match to TRBD2 covers 11 bases. This CDR3 has 17 amino acids. V lost 5 bases to trimming and J lost 0 bases; unmatched junction nucleotides: 6. CDR1 LNHDA and CDR2 SQIVND come from the germline V gene (reference sequence). This chain's CDR3 is CASSEGLADSSYNEQFF. CDR3 coding DNA: TGTGCCAGTAGTGAGGGACTAGCGGACAGCTCCTACAATGAGCAGTTCTTC.